This TCR beta chain was found in a study of T cells in Graves' hyperthyroidism and ophthalmopathy. Study observations and caveats: Through a model of 13 V-J features, ophthalmopathy was separated from stable hyperthyroidism.

A remark on this clonotype: The antigen is undetermined. A much bigger clone sits one base away, suggesting this may be a read error.

RNA transcripts were the template for amplifying TCR beta CDR3 regions. RT-PCR in the first round (using the HTBI primer set) targeted the TCR CDR3. A single record per CDR3 protein comes from TCRdb applying MiXCR to the multiplex PCR reads. The sample yields a few hundred thousand distinct CDR3 sequences, approximately 23% seen once. Input material: blood. This clonotype was obtained from a man in his thirties or forties with Graves' ophthalmopathy.

The CDR3: CASRRQGGSYNEQLF. As DNA, the CDR3 is TGTGCCAGCAGGAGACAGGGAGGCTCCTACAATGAGCAGCTCTTC. The chain uses TRBV14 and TRBJ2-1; TRBD1 is a possible D gene (7 bases). Germline CDR1 is SGHDN and CDR2 is FVKESK. The CDR3 sequence is 15 residues long.